This TCR beta chain comes out of a study of T-cell memory formation after mild COVID-19. CDR3 length: 14 amino acids. The germline CDR1 and CDR2 sequences are LGHNA and YSLEER. Germline trimming cut 4 bases from V and 3 bases from J; bases unmatched to any gene: 5. cDNA libraries for TCR alpha and TCR beta, carrying sample barcodes and UMIs, came from 5'RACE with constant-segment primers. TCRdb re-called the 5' RACE reads through MiXCR, storing one row per CDR3 protein. The sample consists of some 450,000 distinct CDR3 sequences, 20% of them appearing once. V usage is TRBV4-3 and J usage is TRBJ2-7; 8 nucleotides align to TRBD2. Sequences were obtained from PBMCs or a T cell subset sorted from them (not recorded which). The clonotype comes from an adult woman who had mild COVID-19 (a few samples of this study predate the infection). Cell type and time point are not known. The DNA of the CDR3 is TGCGCCAGCAGCCGCCTAGCGGGTCTCTACGAGCAGTACTTC. As protein: CASSRLAGLYEQYF.